These 20 T cell receptor beta chains came from one sample sequenced in a study of blood T cell repertoires in COVID-19. This table comes from immunoSEQ multiplex PCR, and its TCRdb copy is limited to in-frame clones, with some not included. The repertoire has fewer than 200,000 clones, 80% to 90% of them found once; the top ten carry around 21%. The sequenced sample consisted of peripheral blood. Receptor source: a man between 70 and 80 years old with active or convalescent COVID-19.

The CDR3 region is CASSTPRTSGLSYEQYF. In DNA form, the CDR3 reads TGCGCCAGCAGCACCCCCAGGACTAGCGGACTCTCGTACGAGCAGTACTTC. This chain uses TRBV5-1 with TRBJ2-7, with 10 bases matching TRBD2. Germline V gene lookup returns CDR1 SGHRS and CDR2 YFSETQ. V trimming: 4 bases; J trimming: 4 bases; junction bases outside the gene matches: 14. This CDR3 contains 17 residues.

This chain uses TRBV10-3 with TRBJ2-1, with TRBD2 as a possible D gene (5 bases). Germline lookup yields CDR1 ENHRY and CDR2 SYGVKD. The CDR3 spans 16 residues. The V gene lost 4 bases and the J gene lost 0 bases, with 13 bases spanning the gap. The CDR3 is CAISGSAGSSYNEQFF. The CDR3 nucleotides read TGTGCCATCAGTGGTTCGGCGGGCAGCTCCTACAATGAGCAGTTCTTC.

The chain carries TRBV3-1 (or the pseudogene TRBV3-2) and TRBJ2-7; D gene ambiguous. The CDR3 runs to 14 residues. Between the trimmed V and J ends, which lost 1 base and 3 bases, there was a span of 10 bases. Germline V gene data show CDR1 as LGHDT and CDR2 as YNNKEL (reference sequence). The CDR3 sequence is CASSQGLGGYEQYF. CDR3 DNA: TGTGCCAGCAGCCAAGGGTTAGGCGGCTACGAGCAGTACTTC.

The sample holds a few counts of this clone. This sample also contains other DNA sequences that code for the same CDR3. The V and J genes are TRBV11-2 and TRBJ2-2; unclear D gene. The germline gives CDR1 SGHAT, CDR2 FQNNGV. The CDR3 totals 14 residues. Trimming left V 2 bases short and J 1 base short, with 5 bases between. The DNA for the CDR3 is TGTGCCAGCAGCTTAAAGAGGAACACCGGGGAGCTGTTTTTT. This gives the protein CASSLKRNTGELFF.

V and J are TRBV15 and TRBJ1-3; no firm D call. This CDR3 spans 14 amino acids. Trimming took 0 bases from V and 6 from J, leaving 9 bases between them. Germline CDR1 LNHNV, CDR2 YYDKDF (reference sequence). The chain's CDR3 is CATSRDQSVNTIYF. CDR3 bases: TGTGCCACCAGCAGAGATCAAAGCGTAAACACCATATATTTT. Full variable domain (missing parts from reference TRBV15 and TRBJ1-3): DAMVIQNPRYQVTQFGKPVTLSCSQTLNHNVMYWYQQKSSQAPKLLFHYYDKDFNNEADTPDNFQSRRPNTSFCFLDIRSPGLGDTAMYLCATSRDQSVNTIYFGEGSWLTVV.

V is TRBV29-1 and J is TRBJ2-1, with D perhaps TRBD2 (6 bases). The CDR3 runs to 14 residues. V gave up 6 bases and J gave up 9 bases, with 21 bases separating them. Germline V gene data show CDR1 as SQVTM and CDR2 as ANQGSEA. DNA for the CDR3: TGCAGCGTCGCCTCCCCGGGAGCTGGGGGTGAGCAGTTCTTC. Protein: CSVASPGAGGEQFF.

The chain combines TRBV7-2 with TRBJ2-1, with D possibly being TRBD1 (5 bases). Germline V lookup: CDR1 SGHTA, CDR2 FQGNSA. V lost 4 bases, J lost 0 bases, and 13 bases lay in between. There are 16 residues in the CDR3. CDR3: CASSSVRAYSYNEQFF. CDR3 DNA sequence: TGTGCCAGCAGCTCCGTCAGGGCTTACTCCTACAATGAGCAGTTCTTC.

The rearrangement joins TRBV4-3 to TRBJ1-2, with 8 bases lining up with TRBD1. CDR3 length: 14 residues. The V segment lost 0 bases and the J segment 11 bases; nucleotides outside the gene matches: 8. CDR1 and CDR2 from the germline V gene are LGHNA and YSLEER. The CDR3 coding sequence is TGCGCCAGCAGCCAAGAGGATCGGACAGGGCGGTACACCTTC. Protein: CASSQEDRTGRYTF.

This clone was seen only once. V and J are TRBV7-2 and TRBJ1-2; 10 nucleotides align to TRBD1. This CDR3 is 14 amino acids long. The trim removed 5 bases at V and 4 bases at J, leaving 4 bases unmatched. Germline lookup yields CDR1 SGHTA and CDR2 FQGNSA. The CDR3 sequence is CASSHRTGGYGYTF. DNA for the CDR3: TGTGCCAGCAGCCACCGGACAGGGGGCTATGGCTACACCTTC.

The gene calls are TRBV6-5 and TRBJ2-1; 10 nucleotides match TRBD1. This CDR3 has 15 residues. Germline V CDR1 and CDR2: MNHEY, SVGAGI. The junction had 3 bases not matched to a gene; V was cut back by 6 bases and J by 1 base. CDR3 bases: TGTGCCAGCAGGCGGGACAGGGGATCCTACAATGAGCAGTTCTTC. Protein product: CASRRDRGSYNEQFF.

V and J are TRBV7-2 and TRBJ1-1; 8 nucleotides line up with TRBD1. Germline values: CDR1 SGHTA, CDR2 FQGNSA. V lost 2 bases, J lost 4 bases, and 6 bases stayed unmatched. CDR3 length equals 15 residues. The CDR3 sequence: CASSLSGGAGTEAFF. Here the CDR3 DNA reads TGTGCCAGCAGCTTATCAGGGGGCGCCGGCACTGAAGCTTTCTTT. Complete variable domain (other parts from reference TRBV7-2 and TRBJ1-1): GAGVSQSPSNKVTEKGKDVELRCDPISGHTALYWYRQSLGQGLEFLIYFQGNSAPDKSGLPSDRFSAERTGGSVSTLTIQRTQQEDSAVYLCASSLSGGAGTEAFFGQGTRLTVV.

J is TRBJ1-1 and V is TRBV5-1, with 10 bases aligning to TRBD1. With 5 bases clipped from V and 6 bases from J, the junction kept 7 bases outside the gene matches. This CDR3 has 14 residues. Germline CDR1 and CDR2: SGHRS and YFSETQ. This chain's CDR3 is CASSSGQGVSEAFF. CDR3 nucleotides: TGCGCCAGCAGTTCCGGACAGGGGGTTTCTGAAGCTTTCTTT.

V and J are TRBV28 and TRBJ2-7; D may be TRBD2 (5 bases). CDR1 and CDR2 (germline): MDHEN, SYDVKM. Deletions cut 5 bases from V and 0 bases from J, with 14 bases between. This CDR3 contains 15 residues. CDR3 DNA sequence: TGTGCCAGCAGTCCCCGCGGGCGCACCTCCTACGAGCAGTACTTC. Protein: CASSPRGRTSYEQYF.

CDR3 nucleotides: TGCGCCAGCAGCAGCGGCGCGGCTGGTGGAAACACCATATATTTT. Translation gives CASSSGAAGGNTIYF. The rearrangement joins TRBV5-1 to TRBJ1-3; D unclear. Germline V gives CDR1 SGHRS, CDR2 YFSETQ. Deletions cut 4 bases from V and 3 bases from J, with 14 bases between. CDR3 length: 15 amino acids.

This chain uses TRBV4-3 with TRBJ1-1, with D possibly being TRBD1 (6 bases). Germline V gives CDR1 LGHNA, CDR2 YSLEER. The CDR3 covers 14 residues. V shed 4 bases and J shed 1 base, with 10 bases lying between them. This chain's CDR3 is CASSRRDKNTEAFF. Here the CDR3 DNA reads TGCGCCAGCAGCCGCCGGGACAAGAACACTGAAGCTTTCTTT.

The chain links TRBV20-1 to TRBJ2-3, with unresolved D. CDR3 length equals 11 residues. Germline V lookup: CDR1 DFQATT, CDR2 SNEGSKA (reference sequence). Trimming left V 5 bases short and J 5 bases short, with 8 bases between. CDR3 sequence (DNA): TGCAGTGCTCCTCTCAGAGATACGCAGTATTTT. This encodes CSAPLRDTQYF.

CDR3: CASSQDSGFGLNSNQPQHF. CDR3 DNA: TGTGCCAGCAGCCAAGATTCGGGCTTTGGACTGAATAGCAATCAGCCCCAGCATTTT. V and J are TRBV14 and TRBJ1-5; D unclear. Trimming took off 0 bases at V and 0 bases at J, with 18 bases between the two ends. Germline V gene lookup returns CDR1 SGHDN and CDR2 FVKESK. CDR3 length equals 19 residues.

V is TRBV27 and J is TRBJ2-1, with D possibly being TRBD2 (5 bases). With 2 bases removed from V and 1 base from J, the gap between germline ends came to 9 bases. The germline gives CDR1 MNHEY, CDR2 SMNVEV (reference sequence). The CDR3 spans 15 residues. The CDR3 bases are TGTGCCAGCAGTTTACGCCGGACTTCCTACAATGAGCAGTTCTTC. Protein product: CASSLRRTSYNEQFF.

The V gene is TRBV18, the J gene TRBJ2-5; the match to TRBD2 covers 10 bases. Unmatched junction bases numbered 6, after V lost 3 bases and J lost 5 bases. The CDR3 covers 15 residues. Germline CDR1 and CDR2: KGHSH and LQKENI. CDR3 sequence (DNA): TGTGCCAGCTCACCCCGGGAACTAGCGGGGGAGACCCAGTACTTC. Translated: CASSPRELAGETQYF.

The chain employs TRBV11-2 and TRBJ1-1, with D possibly being TRBD1 (5 bases). The V end was cut by 3 bases, the J end by 1 base, with 6 bases between. This CDR3 is 13 amino acids long. The V gene's germline CDR1 is SGHAT and CDR2 FQNNGV. CDR3: CASSFGANTEAFF. CDR3 DNA: TGTGCCAGCAGCTTTGGGGCGAACACTGAAGCTTTCTTT.